This passage covers 27 T cell receptor beta chains from one sample sequenced in a study of neurological immune-mediated disorders. TCRdb fed the 5' RACE reads into MiXCR, producing one record per CDR3 protein. The sample contains some 60,000 distinct CDR3 sequences, roughly 2.5% of which appear only once. Sequencing used PBMCs. The receptors were gathered from a man aged 50 or older with multiple sclerosis.

This clonotype was detected many times. This rearrangement joins TRBV27 to TRBJ2-7, with 10 bases lining up with TRBD1. Germline V gives CDR1 MNHEY, CDR2 SMNVEV (reference sequence). V shed 4 bases, J shed 7 bases, and the junction held 7 bases outside the gene matches. This CDR3 has 14 amino acids. CDR3 sequence (DNA): TGTGCCAGCAGTTCGGGACAGGGGAATAGGGAGCAGTACTTC. This encodes CASSSGQGNREQYF.

This clonotype was recorded many times. The V gene is TRBV7-2, the J gene TRBJ2-3, with D possibly TRBD2 on 5 matching bases. CDR3 length: 12 amino acids. Germline lookup yields CDR1 SGHTA and CDR2 FQGNSA. V was pared by 4 bases and J by 10 bases, with 12 bases between. CDR3: CASSSDSGPQYF. The CDR3 nucleotides read TGTGCCAGCAGCTCGGACTCGGGTCCGCAGTATTTT.

This clonotype was counted at least ten times. V usage is TRBV5-5 and J usage is TRBJ2-3; D possibly corresponds to TRBD2 (5 bases). This CDR3 region has 14 residues. Germline-derived CDR1 and CDR2 are SGHKS and YYEKEE (reference sequence). The V and J ends lost 4 bases and 3 bases respectively, with 12 bases between them. The CDR3 sequence: CASSLYRGTDTQYF. DNA for the CDR3: TGTGCCAGCAGCCTCTACAGAGGGACAGATACGCAGTATTTT.

Ten or more counts support this clonotype. The CDR3 spells CASSYTTRHQPQHF. In DNA, the CDR3 is TGTGCCAGCAGTTACACGACTCGGCATCAGCCCCAGCATTTT. The rearrangement joins TRBV6-2 or TRBV6-3 to TRBJ1-5; D not certain. The germline CDR1 and CDR2 sequences are MNHEY and SVGEGT. The length of the CDR3 is 14 residues. The ends were cut back, 2 bases at V and 5 bases at J, with 10 bases in the middle.

This clonotype was recorded many times. The chain employs TRBV24-1 and TRBJ2-1; either TRBD1 or TRBD2 may supply D (6 bases each). V lost 4 bases to trimming and J lost 5 bases, with 14 bases between them. This CDR3 comprises 15 residues. Germline CDR1 reads KGHDR; CDR2 reads SFDVKD. The CDR3 bases are TGTGCCACCAGTGACGGGGGACAAAATGACAATGAGCAGTTCTTC. Protein sequence: CATSDGGQNDNEQFF.

With regard to this clonotype: One end of the junction is discordant with germline, which a read error may explain. The chain carries TRBV7-9 and TRBJ2-5; D possibly matches TRBD1 or TRBD2 (6 bases each). Germline assignment: CDR1 SEHNR and CDR2 FQNEAQ (reference sequence). The CDR3 has 15 residues. CDR3 bases: TGTGCCAGCAGCTTAGCCTCGGGGGCGAGGGAGACCCGGTACTTC. Protein product: CASSLASGARETRYF. Full variable domain (outside the CDR3, taken from reference TRBV7-9 and TRBJ2-5): DTGVSQNPRHKITKRGQNVTFRCDPISEHNRLYWYRQTLGQGPEFLTYFQNEAQLEKSRLLSDRFSAERPKGSFSTLEIQRTEQGDSAMYLCASSLASGARETRYFGPGTRLLVL.

At least ten counts were recorded for this clonotype. CDR3: CAIRGTANTGELFF. The CDR3 coding sequence is TGTGCCATCAGGGGGACAGCGAACACCGGGGAGCTGTTTTTT. This sequence joins TRBV10-3 and TRBJ2-2; the match to TRBD1 covers 7 bases. Trimming took 6 bases from V and 0 from J; bases not matched to a gene: 1. This CDR3 contains 14 residues. The germline V gene has CDR1 ENHRY and CDR2 SYGVKD.

This clonotype was recorded at least ten times. The genes are TRBV5-6 and TRBJ2-3; D unresolved. This CDR3 spans 14 amino acids. V lost 0 bases and J lost 6, with 11 bases in between. Germline V gives CDR1 SGHDT, CDR2 YYEEEE. CDR3 bases: TGTGCCAGCAGCTTGGCCGCCGTGGAGGATACGCAGTATTTT. Protein sequence: CASSLAAVEDTQYF.

This clonotype was counted ten times or more. The rearrangement links TRBV12-3 or TRBV12-4 to TRBJ1-4, with a possible D match to TRBD1 (6 bases). V lost 6 bases and J lost 7, with 18 bases in between. The CDR3 totals 15 residues. The CDR3 nucleotides are TGTGCCAGCAGGGATACAGGGACTTCTGCTGAAAAACTGTTTTTT. This gives the protein CASRDTGTSAEKLFF.

This clonotype was observed at least ten times. This chain links TRBV5-1 with TRBJ2-3; weak D call: TRBD2 (6 bases). The germline V gene has CDR1 SGHRS and CDR2 YFSETQ. This CDR3 has 12 residues. The V gene lost 3 bases and the J gene lost 5 bases, with 7 bases spanning the gap. The CDR3 region has the DNA TGCGCCAGCAGCTATAGCGGAGATACGCAGTATTTT. Its translation: CASSYSGDTQYF.

This clonotype came up many times. The chain employs TRBV5-8 and TRBJ2-7, with 8 positions matching TRBD1. CDR1 is SGHTS, CDR2 YDEGEE, per germline. There are 15 residues in the CDR3. After removal of 4 bases from V and 6 bases from J, the junction contained 12 bases not matched to a gene. Here the CDR3 reads CASSPRQGSLSEQYF. Here the CDR3 DNA reads TGTGCCAGCAGCCCTCGACAGGGGAGTCTATCCGAGCAGTACTTC.

The sample holds many counts of this clonotype. The chain links TRBV5-1 to TRBJ2-1; D not resolved. The germline V and J ends were trimmed by 5 bases and 0 bases, with 9 bases remaining between them. Germline V CDR1 and CDR2: SGHRS, YFSETQ. The CDR3 totals 14 residues. In DNA, the CDR3 is TGCGCCAGCAGGGGGTATAGCTCCTACAATGAGCAGTTCTTC. Residues: CASRGYSSYNEQFF.

There are many counts of this clonotype. V and J are TRBV9 and TRBJ1-3; tentatively, D is TRBD1 (5 bases). Trimming pared 5 bases from V and 0 bases from J, leaving 12 bases between. The CDR3 sequence is 15 residues long. Germline lookup yields CDR1 SGDLS and CDR2 YYNGEE. In DNA, the CDR3 is TGTGCCAGCAGTGAGACAGTTACCTCTGGAAACACCATATATTTT. This encodes CASSETVTSGNTIYF.

In this sample, this clonotype turned up many times. The V call is TRBV20-1, the J call TRBJ2-4; D possibly corresponds to TRBD2 (5 bases). This CDR3 contains 12 residues. Trimming took 2 bases from V and 4 from J, leaving 6 bases between them. Germline V gene lookup returns CDR1 DFQATT and CDR2 SNEGSKA (reference sequence). The CDR3 sequence: CSARRGKNIQYF. Here the CDR3 DNA reads TGCAGTGCTAGAAGAGGGAAAAACATTCAGTACTTC.

Many counts were recorded for this clonotype. V gene TRBV6-2 or TRBV6-3 combines with J gene TRBJ2-1, with 9 bases aligning to TRBD2. Germline V CDR1 and CDR2: MNHEY, SVGEGT. Losses at the gene ends were 2 bases for V and 2 bases for J; bases not matched to a gene: 4. The CDR3 spans 16 residues. The chain's CDR3 is CASSYGAGGPYNEQFF. CDR3 sequence (DNA): TGTGCCAGCAGTTACGGAGCGGGGGGCCCCTACAATGAGCAGTTCTTC.

The table lists this clonotype with many counts. The chain joins TRBV5-1 to TRBJ2-1, with D uncertain. There are 11 residues in the CDR3. Trimming pared 4 bases from V and 5 bases from J, leaving 4 bases between. Germline CDR1 is SGHRS and CDR2 is YFSETQ. The CDR3 nucleotides are TGCGCCAGCAGCCGAGACAATGAGCAGTTCTTC. This encodes CASSRDNEQFF.

V usage is TRBV7-8 and J usage is TRBJ1-1; possible D gene TRBD1, 6 bases. V was trimmed by 1 base and J by 5 bases, leaving 14 bases between them. Germline V lookup: CDR1 SGHVS, CDR2 FQNEAQ. The CDR3 runs 15 residues. For the CDR3, the DNA is TGTGCCAGCAGCTTAGGACAGGTCACGAAAACTGAAGCTTTCTTT. Its protein is CASSLGQVTKTEAFF.

This clonotype was found many times. V gene TRBV10-3 combines with J gene TRBJ2-3, with D unclear. The CDR3 runs to 14 residues. The V gene lost 3 bases and the J gene lost 6 bases, with 13 bases spanning the gap. The V gene's germline CDR1 is ENHRY and CDR2 SYGVKD. DNA for the CDR3: TGTGCCATCAGTGAACGAAGGGAAAGGGATACGCAGTATTTT. Translation: CAISERRERDTQYF.

This clonotype was counted at least ten times. The CDR3 loop is CASSLGRGVYNEQFF. CDR3 sequence (DNA): TGTGCCAGCAGCTTGGGCAGGGGGGTCTACAATGAGCAGTTCTTC. The chain links TRBV5-8 to TRBJ2-1, with D maybe TRBD1 (7 bases). The CDR3 runs 15 residues. Per germline, CDR1 SGHTS and CDR2 YDEGEE. V dropped 0 bases and J dropped 3 bases, with 10 bases sitting between them.

This clonotype was observed at least ten times. The chain links TRBV15 to TRBJ1-5; D remains ambiguous. The CDR3 contains 15 residues. Germline-derived CDR1 and CDR2 are LNHNV and YYDKDF (reference sequence). Trimming took off 0 bases at V and 5 bases at J, with 11 bases between the two ends. The CDR3 DNA follows: TGTGCCACCAGCAGAGAAATGCTGGGCGATCAGCCCCAGCATTTT. Translating it yields CATSREMLGDQPQHF.

The CDR3 protein is CASSDNFRGTGGTEAFF. CDR3 DNA sequence: TGTGCCAGCAGTGATAATTTCCGAGGGACAGGGGGTACTGAAGCTTTCTTT. The chain combines TRBV6-1 with TRBJ1-1, with 11 bases identical to TRBD1. V trimming: 3 bases; J trimming: 5 bases; junction bases outside the gene matches: 11. Germline CDR1 and CDR2: MNHNS and SASEGT. The CDR3 is made up of 17 amino acids.

This clonotype was seen repeatedly, ten times or more. The CDR3 DNA sequence: TGCGCCAGCATGTCGGCACGGCAAGAGGATACGCAGTATTTT. Its protein product is CASMSARQEDTQYF. The chain carries TRBV5-1 and TRBJ2-3; D not resolved. Germline CDR1 reads SGHRS; CDR2 reads YFSETQ. This CDR3 is 14 amino acids long. V lost 6 bases and J 6 bases, leaving 17 bases between the germline ends.

Many counts were recorded for this clonotype. The chain employs TRBV20-1 and TRBJ2-1, with 11 bases identical to TRBD2. This CDR3 comprises 15 residues. V lost 3 bases to trimming and J lost 5 bases; unmatched junction nucleotides: 6. The germline CDR1 and CDR2 sequences are DFQATT and SNEGSKA (reference sequence). CDR3 amino acids: CSARVAGGRDNEQFF. The CDR3 DNA reads as TGCAGTGCTAGGGTAGCGGGGGGGCGCGACAATGAGCAGTTCTTC.

There are many counts of this clonotype. The chain links TRBV10-1 to TRBJ1-1; D not certain. Germline V gene data show CDR1 as WNHNN and CDR2 as SYGVQD (reference sequence). Trimming pared 3 bases from V and 2 bases from J, leaving 7 bases between. This CDR3 spans 13 amino acids. The CDR3 DNA sequence: TGCGCCAGCAGTGATCAGAGAAACACTGAAGCTTTCTTT. Its protein product is CASSDQRNTEAFF.

This clonotype was detected many times. The chain carries TRBV12-3 or TRBV12-4 and TRBJ2-7; a weak D match, TRBD1 (5 bases). Trimming left V 6 bases short and J 5 bases short, with 14 bases between. CDR3 length equals 13 residues. DNA for the CDR3: TGTGCCAGCAGGGCAGGGCGAGGAGACGAGCAGTACTTC. It yields the protein CASRAGRGDEQYF.

Ten or more counts support this clonotype. This sequence joins TRBV27 and TRBJ2-7; 14 bases agree with TRBD2. The ends lost 5 bases at V and 7 bases at J; junction bases unmatched: 7. The CDR3 is made up of 15 amino acids. Germline loops: CDR1 MNHEY, CDR2 SMNVEV (reference sequence). The CDR3: CASSLRTSGGREQYF. As DNA, the CDR3 is TGTGCCAGCAGTCTCAGGACTAGCGGGGGGCGAGAGCAGTACTTC.

This clonotype was seen repeatedly, ten times or more. The chain is built from TRBV2 and TRBJ2-1; D tentatively fits TRBD1 or TRBD2 (5 bases each). Trimming took off 3 bases at V and 5 bases at J, with 14 bases between the two ends. Germline V gives CDR1 SNHLY, CDR2 FYNNEI. The CDR3 has 15 amino acids. The CDR3 region is CASSEAGTGNNEQFF. The CDR3 DNA is TGTGCCAGCAGTGAGGCCGGGACGGGGAACAATGAGCAGTTCTTC. Full variable domain (remainder filled in from reference TRBV2 and TRBJ2-1): EPEVTQTPSHQVTQMGQEVILRCVPISNHLYFYWYRQILGQKVEFLVSFYNNEISEKSEIFDDQFSVERPDGSNFTLKIRSTKLEDSAMYFCASSEAGTGNNEQFFGPGTRLTVL.